This TCR beta chain was identified during a study of CD8+CD57+ T cells in acquired aplastic anemia (dated by TCRdb to the late 2010s). For the study in its entirety: DNA extracted from sorted CD4+ and CD8+ cells had a mean of about 3.2 ug, with a range of about 0.18 to 27.4 ug. CD8+CD57+ expansion was defined as a frequency above the mean frequency observed in healthy subjects.

On the study overall, not on this receptor specifically: CD8+ Simpson's diversity did not differ significantly between patients and healthy controls (P=0.060). Although twenty-nine CD8+ CDR3 sequences were shared by patients and controls, these sequences appeared highly expressed in patients and within the immunodominant clones of patients.

Sequences SNHLY (CDR1) and FYNNEI (CDR2) are obtained from the germline V gene. The CDR3 sequence holds 14 residues, the cysteine and phenylalanine included. Solely the CDR3 DNA is kept, with 42 bases framed from the first base. The junction carries 6 bases between V and J, which are trimmed by 3 bases and 3 bases respectively. Flow cytometry had shown CD8+CD57+ cell expansion in the patients selected for sequencing. Every patient had severe acquired aplastic anemia, diagnosed using the International Study of Aplastic Anemia and Agranulocytosis and Camitta criteria. No therapy had been received by the patients at the time of blood sampling. TCR repertoires of sorted CD4+ and CD8+ blood T cells from severe aplastic anemia patients and healthy subjects were deep-sequenced in the study. Patients were enrolled under clinicaltrials.gov protocols 00001620, 01623167, 00001397, 00071045, 00081523 and 00961064 in the USA. Ficoll-Paque density gradient centrifugation was used to isolate peripheral blood mononuclear cells. CD4+ and CD8+ T cells were sorted by FACS or magnetic beads before DNA extraction.

Of note for this clonotype: The target of this receptor is not known. No base quality values were provided; no much bigger clone lies one nucleotide off.

Profiling of TCR beta VDJ combinations and CDR3 sequences used genomic DNA as the template. TCR repertoire sequencing was run on an Illumina HiSeq 2000. The source study handled its data this way. Repertoire assessment relied on Simpson's diversity index, CDR3 size and DJ length profiles, and TRBV/TRBJ rearrangement plots. The immunodominant clone was defined as the most abundant DNA sequence in deep sequencing data. CDR3 amino acid sequences were checked for sharing across subjects and were also compared against the VDJdb database and published repertoires. TCRdb trimmed public reads at Q25 via fastp, called clones via MiXCR and kept in-frame beta chains. Records with the same CDR3 protein are collapsed into one entry carrying the most frequent genes and DNA. What appears here as the V and J calls and clone size reflects TCRdb's work, not the paper's. In all, the sample holds more than 150,000 distinct CDR3 sequences, and about 45% of those were seen once. The top ten constitute around 3.2% of the sample.

The chain employs TRBV2 and TRBJ1-6; the D gene is perhaps TRBD1, on 6 matching bases. This clonotype was obtained from a human donor with aplastic anemia. Sequences were obtained from sorted CD4+, CD8+, or CD8+CD57+ T cells (not recorded which) from PBMCs. DNA sequence: TGTGCCAGCAGTGAGGACAGCTATAATTCACCCCTCCACTTT. It translates to CASSEDSYNSPLHF.